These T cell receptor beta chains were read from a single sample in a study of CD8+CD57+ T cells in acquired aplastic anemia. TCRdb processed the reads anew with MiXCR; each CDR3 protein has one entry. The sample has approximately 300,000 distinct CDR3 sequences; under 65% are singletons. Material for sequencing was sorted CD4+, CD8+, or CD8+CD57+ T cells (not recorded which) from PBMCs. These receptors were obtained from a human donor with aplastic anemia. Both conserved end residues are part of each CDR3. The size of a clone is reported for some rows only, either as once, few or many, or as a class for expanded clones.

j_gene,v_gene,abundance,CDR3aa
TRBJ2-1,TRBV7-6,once,CASSLVPAADTQFF
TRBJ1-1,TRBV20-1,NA,CSARDPGTGEEAFF
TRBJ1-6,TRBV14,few,CASSARGPGNSPLHF
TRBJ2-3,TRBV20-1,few,CSAGQAAPDTQYF
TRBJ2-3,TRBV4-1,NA,CASSQELGGAVDTQYF
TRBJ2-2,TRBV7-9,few,CASSLGLGADTGELFF
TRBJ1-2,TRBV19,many,CASSDVTNYGYTF
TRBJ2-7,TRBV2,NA,CASSGAVRDLQYF
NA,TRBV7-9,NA,CASSLKRAIQETQYF
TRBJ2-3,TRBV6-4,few,CASSYSDPTDTQYF
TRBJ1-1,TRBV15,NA,CATRGQLNTEAFF
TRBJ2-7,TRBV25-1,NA,CASSAGWGAYEQYF
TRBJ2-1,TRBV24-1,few,CATQGGGSEEQFF
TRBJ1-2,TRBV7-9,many,CASSRTPYGYTF
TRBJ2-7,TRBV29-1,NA,CSVVGRGFPYEQYF
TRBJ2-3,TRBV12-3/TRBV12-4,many,CASSYYRGPTDTQYF
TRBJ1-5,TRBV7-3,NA,CASSDHRDSNQPQHF
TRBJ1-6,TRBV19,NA,CASSIGIWSPLHF
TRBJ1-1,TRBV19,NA,CASSFQGGDTEAFF
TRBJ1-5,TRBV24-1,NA,CATSRVSNQPQHF
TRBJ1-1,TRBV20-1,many,CSARERTGGTEAFF
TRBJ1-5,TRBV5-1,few,CASSLDGVNQPQHF
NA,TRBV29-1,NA,CSVVGTRSYEQYF
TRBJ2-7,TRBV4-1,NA,CASSQEAQGVYEQYF
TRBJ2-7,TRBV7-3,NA,CASSEARRVIPVDF